These T cell receptor beta chains were read from a single sample in a study of T cells in Graves' hyperthyroidism and ophthalmopathy. Using its own MiXCR run on the multiplex PCR reads, TCRdb lists one record per CDR3 protein. The sample lists 460,000 or so distinct CDR3 sequences; around 15% were seen once. The sequencing input was blood. The source is a woman aged 18-29 years with Graves' hyperthyroidism. CDR3s include the opening cysteine and the closing phenylalanine or tryptophan. D genes are given only for firm matches. A row's size may be missing; if present it is once, few, many or a size class.

D: -
V: TRBV28
size: many
J: TRBJ2-7
DNA: TGTGCCAGCAGTTTTATTGGAGGCGAGCAGTACTTC
CDR3: CASSFIGGEQYF

D: TRBD2
V: TRBV6-5
size: -
J: TRBJ2-3
DNA: TGTGCCAGCAGTTACGTGACTAGCGTTGTAGATACGCAGTATTTT
CDR3: CASSYVTSVVDTQYF

D: TRBD2
V: TRBV10-1
size: -
J: TRBJ2-3
DNA: TGCGCCAGCAGTCAGCGGGAGGTAGGAGATACGCAGTATTTT
CDR3: CASSQREVGDTQYF

D: -
V: TRBV3-1
size: many
J: TRBJ2-1
DNA: TGTGCCAGCAGCCAAGATGAAGCCGCGGGGGAGCAGTTCTTC
CDR3: CASSQDEAAGEQFF

D: TRBD1
V: TRBV11-2
size: -
J: TRBJ2-3
DNA: TGTGCCAGCAGCGAAAGGACAGGGGCAGATACGCAGTATTTT
CDR3: CASSERTGADTQYF

D: -
V: TRBV6-1
size: many
J: TRBJ2-6
DNA: TGTGCCAGCAGTTATGGAGGGGGTACCGGGGCCAACGTCCTGACTTTC
CDR3: CASSYGGGTGANVLTF

D: -
V: TRBV5-4
size: few
J: TRBJ1-1
DNA: TGTGCCAGCAGCTTGGGCAGGTTCCCTAAAGCTTTCTTT
CDR3: CASSLGRFPKAFF

D: TRBD2
V: TRBV4-1
size: few
J: TRBJ2-1
DNA: TGCGCCAGCAGCCAAGAAGGTCTAGCGGGAGAGGATGAGCAGTTCTTC
CDR3: CASSQEGLAGEDEQFF

D: TRBD2
V: TRBV12-3/TRBV12-4
size: -
J: TRBJ2-5
DNA: TGTGCCAGCAGTTACTTGCCGGGACTAGCGGGAGGGCCGGCAGAGACCCAGTACTTC
CDR3: CASSYLPGLAGGPAETQYF

D: -
V: TRBV5-1
size: -
J: TRBJ2-1
DNA: TGCGCCAGCAGCTTGGCCGATCGAGCCGACAATGAGCAGTTCTTC
CDR3: CASSLADRADNEQFF